The source of this TCR beta chain is a study of early T cells in non-severe SARS-CoV-2 infection. For the study at large: Sequencing targeted bulk RNA from unsorted whole blood, leaving chains unpaired.

Study-wide points: Lookups in VDJdb leaned toward anti-spike CD8 responses and missed private and CD4 specificities.

The CDR3 spans 14 residues. CDR1 and CDR2 (germline): MDHEN, SYDVKM. Trimming stripped 6 bases from V and 8 bases from J, with 16 bases between. Individual cDNA molecules were tagged with unique molecular identifiers. MiXCR, applied by TCRdb to the 5' RACE reads, yields one record per CDR3 protein. The table has about 80,000 distinct CDR3 sequences, roughly 13% seen once. Points on this clonotype: Its antigen is unidentified.

The source of this sequence is an adult who was a healthcare worker with PCR-confirmed SARS-CoV-2 infection or an uninfected control (not recorded which). The specimen sequenced was whole blood. The J gene is TRBJ1-4, the V gene TRBV28, with D tentatively TRBD1 (5 bases). The CDR3, as DNA: TGTGCCAGCAGCTTCCGGGGGTCGGCGGAAAAACTGTTTTTT. This gives the protein CASSFRGSAEKLFF.